The present TCR beta chain was sequenced within a study of blood T cell repertoires in COVID-19. Overall study: COVID-19 samples collected from the United States, Italy and Spain covered acute and convalescent phases. Sources were T cells, B-cell-depleted T cells, or PBMCs; the material itself was cDNA or gDNA.

Enrollees, about 18 to 90 years old, lived in 24 US areas. There are 15 residues in the CDR3. Trimming at V came to 5 bases and at J to 10 bases, leaving 10 bases not matched to a gene. CDR1 is SGHVS, CDR2 FQNEAQ, per germline. Sequencing used immunoSEQ multiplex PCR; TCRdb keeps in-frame clones, though not all of them. The sample holds 390,000 or so clones; 80% to 90% are singletons and the top ten take about 1%. This clonotype originated in a man aged 18 to 30 who had recovered from COVID-19. The sequencing sample was made of PBMCs or T cells enriched from blood (not recorded which). The J gene is TRBJ1-6, the V gene TRBV7-8, with 8 bases matching TRBD1. The CDR3 coding sequence is TGTGCCAGCAGCAACGTAGGACAGGGTCGATCACCCCTCCACTTT. It encodes CASSNVGQGRSPLHF.